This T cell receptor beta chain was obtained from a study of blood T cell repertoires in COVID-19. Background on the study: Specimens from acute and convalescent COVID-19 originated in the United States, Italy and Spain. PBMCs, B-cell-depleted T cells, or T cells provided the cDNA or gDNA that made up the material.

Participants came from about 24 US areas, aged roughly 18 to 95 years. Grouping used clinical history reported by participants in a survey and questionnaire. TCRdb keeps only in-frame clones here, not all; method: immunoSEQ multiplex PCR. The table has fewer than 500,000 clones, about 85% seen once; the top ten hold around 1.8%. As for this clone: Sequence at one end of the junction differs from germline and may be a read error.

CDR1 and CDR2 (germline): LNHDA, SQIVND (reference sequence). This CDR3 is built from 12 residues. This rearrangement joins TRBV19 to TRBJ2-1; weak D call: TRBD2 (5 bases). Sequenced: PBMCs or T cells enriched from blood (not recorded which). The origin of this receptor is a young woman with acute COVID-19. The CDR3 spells CASSMRAVSVVF. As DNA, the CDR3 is TGTGCCAGTAGTATGAGGGCGGTGTCCGTGGTCTTC. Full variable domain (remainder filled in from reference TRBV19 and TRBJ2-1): DGGITQSPKYLFRKEGQNVTLSCEQNLNHDAMYWYRQDPGQGLRLIYYSQIVNDFQKGDIAEGYSVSREKKESFPLTVTSAQKNPTAFYLCASSMRAVSVVFGPGTRLTVL.